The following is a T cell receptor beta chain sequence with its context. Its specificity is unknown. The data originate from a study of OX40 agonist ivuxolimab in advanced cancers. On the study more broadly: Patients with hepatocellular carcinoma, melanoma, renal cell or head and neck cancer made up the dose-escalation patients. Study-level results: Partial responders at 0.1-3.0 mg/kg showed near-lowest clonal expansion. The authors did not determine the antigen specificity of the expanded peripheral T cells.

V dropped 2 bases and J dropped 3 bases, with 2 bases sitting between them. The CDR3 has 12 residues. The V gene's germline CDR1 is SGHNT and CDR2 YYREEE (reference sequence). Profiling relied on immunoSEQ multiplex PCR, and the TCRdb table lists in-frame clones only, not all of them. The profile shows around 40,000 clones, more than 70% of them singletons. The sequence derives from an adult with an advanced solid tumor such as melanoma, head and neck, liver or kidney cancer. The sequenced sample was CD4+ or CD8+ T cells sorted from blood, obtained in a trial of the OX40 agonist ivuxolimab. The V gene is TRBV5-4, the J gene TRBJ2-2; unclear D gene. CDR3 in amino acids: CASSFDTGELFF. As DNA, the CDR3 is TGTGCCAGCAGCTTCGACACCGGGGAGCTGTTTTTT.